This is a list of T cell receptor beta chains from one sample in a study of T-cell reconstitution after alpha-beta-depleted transplantation in children. TCRdb reanalysed the PCR reads using MiXCR and keeps one entry per CDR3 protein. The data hold some 240,000 distinct CDR3 sequences, with about 12% observed a single time. Source: PBMCs from the stem cell graft donor, taken from the stem cell graft. Every receptor here comes from a human donor who donated a stem cell graft to a child with acute lymphoblastic leukemia. Each CDR3 is given with its conserved first and last residue. A D gene is named only where the DNA matches it firmly. Expanded clones get a size class; other rows say once, few or many, or leave the size out.

>TRBJ1-4|TRBV28|.|many
TGTGCCAGCAGAGGTGGCGGTCTAGGGGAAAAACTGTTTTTT
CASRGGGLGEKLFF
>TRBJ1-2|TRBV2|.|many
TGTGCCAGCATCAACGGGAGGGCAGGGAGAAGGGATGGCTACACCTTC
CASINGRAGRRDGYTF
>TRBJ1-2|TRBV9|TRBD1|.
TGTGCCAGCAGCGTAGATCCAGGGGGCGGAGGCTACACCTTC
CASSVDPGGGGYTF
>TRBJ2-7|TRBV12-3/TRBV12-4|TRBD2|many
TGTGCCAGCTCTAGCGGGAGGAGGGAGCAGTACTTC
CASSSGRREQYF
>TRBJ2-1|TRBV6-5|TRBD2|many
TGTGCCAGCAGTTGGACTAGCGGGTTTAATGAGCAGTTCTTC
CASSWTSGFNEQFF
>TRBJ1-5|TRBV6-1|TRBD1|few
TGTGCCAGCACCGGACAGGGAACTGGTCAGCCCCAGCATTTT
CASTGQGTGQPQHF
>TRBJ2-7|TRBV20-1|.|many
TGCAGTGCCCCGACTCGGTCGGGGATTTGGAACGAGCAGTACTTC
CSAPTRSGIWNEQYF
>TRBJ2-5|TRBV6-5|TRBD2|.
TGTGCCAGCAGTTCCGTGGGAGCGGGAGGGTCCGAGACCCAGTACTTC
CASSSVGAGGSETQYF
>TRBJ2-7|TRBV28|TRBD1|.
TGTGCCAGCAGCCTCCGGGACAGGTCTCGCGAGCAGTACTTC
CASSLRDRSREQYF
>TRBJ2-1|TRBV6-5|TRBD2|many
TGTGCCAGCAGTTATATAGGCGGGAGGGCCGGTGAGCAGTTCTTC
CASSYIGGRAGEQFF
>TRBJ2-5|TRBV5-1|.|many
TGCGCCAGCAGCTTGGGGACCCCAGGAGAGACCCAGTACTTC
CASSLGTPGETQYF
>TRBJ2-1|TRBV29-1|.|many
TGCAGCGTTGTCAGGGTCATTGAGCAGTTCTTC
CSVVRVIEQFF
>TRBJ2-1|TRBV27|.|many
TGTGCCAGCAGTTTTACCCAGGTCTCAGATGAGCAGTTCTTC
CASSFTQVSDEQFF
>TRBJ1-3|TRBV30|.|.
TGTGCCTGGAGTAGACAGGTGCCAGGGGGAAACACCATATATTTT
CAWSRQVPGGNTIYF
>TRBJ2-2|TRBV10-3|.|many
TGTGCCATCAACCCCACCCCTAAGGGGGAAACCGGGGAGCTGTTTTTT
CAINPTPKGETGELFF
>TRBJ1-5|TRBV2|.|many
TGTGCCAGCAGTGAGAGGGGTTTTGACAGCAATCAGCCCCAGCATTTT
CASSERGFDSNQPQHF
>TRBJ2-7|TRBV18|TRBD1|many
TGTGCCAGCTCACGATCGGGACAGCCAACCTACGAGCAGTACTTC
CASSRSGQPTYEQYF
>TRBJ1-1|TRBV10-3|.|many
TGTGCCATCAGTGAGTCAGGAGCCCGGAGGTCTGAAGCTTTCTTT
CAISESGARRSEAFF
>TRBJ2-2|TRBV5-1|TRBD2|many
TGCGCCAGCAGCTTTAGCGGGGGGCCAGCCACCGGGGAGCTGTTTTTT
CASSFSGGPATGELFF
>TRBJ2-5|TRBV10-3|.|many
TGTGCCATCAGTACAATAACGGAGACCCAGTACTTC
CAISTITETQYF
>TRBJ2-1|TRBV15|TRBD2|many
TGTGCCACCAGCAGAGAAGCTCCGGGAGGCTCCTACAATGAGCAGTTCTTC
CATSREAPGGSYNEQFF
>TRBJ2-7|TRBV4-3|.|many
TGCGCCAGCAGCCAATGGGCGGGTGGACCTTCCTACGAGCAGTACTTC
CASSQWAGGPSYEQYF
>TRBJ2-7|TRBV7-2|.|many
TGTGCCAGCAGCTTAGACATAGTCTACGAGCAGTACTTC
CASSLDIVYEQYF
>TRBJ2-1|TRBV7-2|.|.
TGTGCCAGCAGCTTAAGGGGCGGGATTATTAGTCGGAATGAGCAGTTCTTC
CASSLRGGIISRNEQFF
>TRBJ2-5|TRBV7-2|TRBD1|few
TGTGCCAGCAACAGACAGGGATCTTACCAAGAGACCCAGTACTTC
CASNRQGSYQETQYF
>TRBJ2-7|TRBV4-3|TRBD1|many
TGCGCCAGCAGCCACGGGAATCGAGGGACAGGGGCATCCTACGAGCAGTACTTC
CASSHGNRGTGASYEQYF
>TRBJ2-7|TRBV6-2/TRBV6-3|.|many
TGTGCCAGCAGTTACGTATGGAGGGGGCTCCTCTACGAGCAGTACTTC
CASSYVWRGLLYEQYF
>TRBJ2-7|TRBV4-3|.|many
TGCGCCAGCAGCCAAGATAGGCAGAGCTCCTACGAGCAGTACTTC
CASSQDRQSSYEQYF
>TRBJ2-1|TRBV20-1|TRBD2|many
TGCAGTGCTAGAGATCCCACATACCTAGCGGCTTTATACAATGAGCAGTTCTTC
CSARDPTYLAALYNEQFF